A single sample gave rise to the 16 T cell receptor beta chains below, sequenced in a study of OX40 agonist ivuxolimab in advanced cancers. The method was immunoSEQ multiplex PCR; TCRdb's version includes in-frame clones alone and lacks a portion of them. This table holds tens of thousands of clones, less than 90% found once. This sample comprised CD4+ or CD8+ T cells sorted from blood, obtained in a trial of the OX40 agonist ivuxolimab. Every receptor here comes from an adult with an advanced solid tumor such as melanoma, head and neck, liver or kidney cancer.

This clone was seen only once. V gene TRBV7-8 combines with J gene TRBJ1-4; a possible D gene is TRBD1 (5 bases). With 3 bases removed from V and 2 bases from J, the gap between germline ends came to 13 bases. This CDR3 region has 16 residues. Germline CDR1 and CDR2: SGHVS and FQNEAQ. CDR3: CASSLGGGSTNEKLFF. CDR3 coding DNA: TGTGCCAGCAGCTTGGGGGGAGGGAGCACTAATGAAAAACTGTTTTTT. Looking up the rest from reference TRBV7-8 and TRBJ1-4 gives the full variable domain: GAGVSQSPRYKVAKRGQDVALRCDPISGHVSLFWYQQALGQGPEFLTYFQNEAQLDKSGLPSDRFFAERPEGSVSTLKIQRTQQEDSAVYLCASSLGGGSTNEKLFFGSGTQLSVL.

The J gene is TRBJ2-5, the V gene TRBV28, with D perhaps matching TRBD2 (6 bases). The CDR3 is 15 amino acids. Per the germline V gene, CDR1 is MDHEN and CDR2 is SYDVKM. The V end was cut by 5 bases, the J end by 2 bases, with 15 bases between. CDR3 nucleotides: TGTGCCAGCAGTACGGAGTCGGGGGAACAAGAGACCCAGTACTTC. Translating gives CASSTESGEQETQYF.

The chain couples TRBV27 to TRBJ2-7; 8 bases match TRBD1. Germline V gene data show CDR1 as MNHEY and CDR2 as SMNVEV (reference sequence). The V segment lost 2 bases and the J segment 6 bases; nucleotides outside the gene matches: 6. The CDR3 is made up of 14 amino acids. The CDR3 region is CASSLGGQGSEQYF. DNA of the CDR3: TGTGCCAGCAGTTTAGGCGGACAGGGAAGCGAGCAGTACTTC.

This clone has a handful of counts. The J gene is TRBJ1-2, the V gene TRBV27, with a possible D match to TRBD1 (5 bases). Germline V gene sequence: CDR1 MNHEY, CDR2 SMNVEV (reference sequence). The length of the CDR3 is 14 residues. V gave up 7 bases and J gave up 1 base, with 13 bases separating them. In nucleotides, the CDR3 is TGTGCCAGCACCCCCCCCGACAGTAACTATGGCTACACCTTC. Its translation: CASTPPDSNYGYTF.

The chain carries TRBV6-4 and TRBJ2-1; D unresolved. The CDR3 contains 15 residues. The germline V gene encodes CDR1 MRHNA and CDR2 SNTAGT. Deletions cut 4 bases from V and 4 bases from J, with 14 bases between. Here the CDR3 reads CASSANNLPYNEQFF. CDR3 coding DNA: TGTGCCAGCAGTGCCAATAATCTCCCTTACAATGAGCAGTTCTTC.

The rearrangement joins TRBV5-1 to TRBJ2-1, with D possibly being TRBD2 (7 bases). V lost 4 bases, J lost 6 bases, and 17 bases lay in between. The CDR3 spans 15 residues. Germline-derived CDR1 and CDR2 are SGHRS and YFSETQ. CDR3 amino acids: CASSRSGGDVNEQFF. CDR3 bases: TGCGCCAGCAGCCGTTCGGGGGGCGATGTCAATGAGCAGTTCTTC.

The rearrangement links TRBV6-1 to TRBJ1-1; D is ambiguous. Germline V gene sequence: CDR1 MNHNS, CDR2 SASEGT. V shed 7 bases and J shed 0 bases, with 12 bases lying between them. CDR3 length: 14 residues. The DNA for the CDR3 is TGTGCCAGCACCCCGACCCCAGTGAACACTGAAGCTTTCTTT. Encoded protein: CASTPTPVNTEAFF.

The chain combines TRBV2 with TRBJ2-3, with D possibly matching TRBD2 (5 bases). From germline, CDR1 is SNHLY and CDR2 FYNNEI. The CDR3 contains 13 residues. V lost 5 bases and J 11 bases, leaving 17 bases between the germline ends. CDR3 sequence reads: CASSFETREEQYF. DNA of the CDR3: TGTGCCAGCAGTTTCGAGACCCGGGAAGAGCAGTATTTT.

The chain uses TRBV5-1 and TRBJ2-3; D unclear. Per the germline V gene, CDR1 is SGHRS and CDR2 is YFSETQ. The V end lost 2 bases, the J end lost 1 base, and 5 bases lay between the germline ends. The CDR3 is 13 residues long. This CDR3 reads CASSFSRTDTQYF. As DNA, the CDR3 is TGCGCCAGCAGCTTTAGCCGCACAGATACGCAGTATTTT. The full variable domain, in which reference TRBV5-1 and TRBJ2-3 provide the parts outside the CDR3, is KAGVTQTPRYLIKTRGQQVTLSCSPISGHRSVSWYQQTPGQGLQFLFEYFSETQRNKGNFPGRFSGRQFSNSRSEMNVSTLELGDSALYLCASSFSRTDTQYFGPGTRLTVL.

The J gene is TRBJ1-2, the V gene TRBV7-2, with D perhaps TRBD1 (5 bases). Per germline, CDR1 SGHTA and CDR2 FQGNSA. There are 16 residues in the CDR3. V shed 3 bases and J shed 2 bases, with 16 bases lying between them. The CDR3 protein is CASSLYLTRGNYGYTF. The DNA of the CDR3 is TGTGCCAGCAGCTTGTACCTCACGAGGGGCAACTATGGCTACACCTTC.

This chain links TRBV14 with TRBJ2-7; D is ambiguous. The CDR3 spans 17 residues. Germline V lookup: CDR1 SGHDN, CDR2 FVKESK. The V and J ends lost 0 bases and 6 bases respectively, with 21 bases between them. The CDR3 nucleotides are TGTGCCAGCAGCCAAGATCAGGCCATGTTAAGGCGGTCCGAGCAGTACTTC. Its translation is CASSQDQAMLRRSEQYF.

The rearrangement links TRBV30 to TRBJ2-2; no firm D call. The ends were cut back, 8 bases at V and 6 bases at J, with 7 bases in the middle. Germline values: CDR1 GTSNPN, CDR2 SVGIG (reference sequence). The CDR3 is 10 amino acids. The CDR3 spells CAGKAGELFF. In DNA, the CDR3 is TGTGCCGGGAAGGCCGGGGAGCTGTTTTTT.

This clone was counted only a few times. The rearrangement joins TRBV27 to TRBJ2-1, with D tentatively TRBD2 (7 bases). CDR1 is MNHEY, CDR2 SMNVEV, per germline (reference sequence). This CDR3 spans 16 amino acids. Trimming pared 3 bases from V and 7 bases from J, leaving 19 bases between. The CDR3 reads CASSFPLGGGQNEQFF. CDR3 nucleotides: TGTGCCAGCAGTTTCCCCCTCGGCGGGGGCCAGAATGAGCAGTTCTTC.

This clone occurred once. V usage is TRBV2 and J usage is TRBJ2-5; D unclear. The ends were cut back, 8 bases at V and 2 bases at J, with 12 bases in the middle. Germline values: CDR1 SNHLY, CDR2 FYNNEI. The CDR3 contains 13 residues. Here the CDR3 reads CASFGSYQETQYF. DNA for the CDR3: TGTGCCAGCTTCGGTAGTTATCAAGAGACCCAGTACTTC.

This sequence joins TRBV2 and TRBJ2-1, with 8 bases aligning to TRBD1. Germline V gene lookup returns CDR1 SNHLY and CDR2 FYNNEI. The V gene end was trimmed by 6 bases and the J gene end by 9 bases; junction bases not matched to a gene: 16. The CDR3 runs 16 residues. The CDR3: CASSTFPGQEWSEQFF. CDR3 coding DNA: TGTGCCAGCAGCACCTTTCCGGGACAGGAGTGGAGTGAGCAGTTCTTC.

The J gene is TRBJ2-7, the V gene TRBV5-1, with D possibly matching TRBD2 (6 bases). Germline CDR1 and CDR2: SGHRS and YFSETQ. Trimming removed 3 bases from V and 0 bases from J, with 13 bases in between. The CDR3 totals 15 residues. The CDR3 DNA is TGCGCCAGCAGCTCGGGACTTGGCGGCTCCTACGAGCAGTACTTC. It translates to CASSSGLGGSYEQYF.